This T cell receptor (beta chain) emerged from a study of CD8 T cells in Susac syndrome. Background on the study: Active disease was present in about 6 of the sequenced Susac syndrome patients, and remission in fewer than ten. Intravenous immunoglobulin alone or corticosteroids were being given to patients with Susac syndrome at blood draw, unless they were therapy-naive.

A few counts support this clonotype. With random hexamers, about 0.5 to 1 ug RNA was reverse transcribed. By means of immunoSEQ multiplex PCR, TCR beta CDR3 spanning 54 Vbeta and 13 Jbeta underwent amplification. Each CDR3 protein gets one entry after TCRdb re-called the immunoSEQ multiplex PCR reads with MiXCR. The sample yields tens of thousands of distinct CDR3 sequences, just over 90% seen once. The germline V gene has CDR1 SGHNT and CDR2 YYREEE (reference sequence). Trimming took 0 bases from V and 0 from J, leaving 13 bases between them. The CDR3 runs to 16 residues. Sample: CD8+ T cells from PBMCs. The chain has TRBV5-4 and TRBJ2-7; D unclear. The sequence came from a human donor with Susac syndrome. The CDR3 DNA reads TGTGCCAGCAGCTTGGCCCTCGGCCAGAGCTCCTACGAGCAGTACTTC. It codes for CASSLALGQSSYEQYF.